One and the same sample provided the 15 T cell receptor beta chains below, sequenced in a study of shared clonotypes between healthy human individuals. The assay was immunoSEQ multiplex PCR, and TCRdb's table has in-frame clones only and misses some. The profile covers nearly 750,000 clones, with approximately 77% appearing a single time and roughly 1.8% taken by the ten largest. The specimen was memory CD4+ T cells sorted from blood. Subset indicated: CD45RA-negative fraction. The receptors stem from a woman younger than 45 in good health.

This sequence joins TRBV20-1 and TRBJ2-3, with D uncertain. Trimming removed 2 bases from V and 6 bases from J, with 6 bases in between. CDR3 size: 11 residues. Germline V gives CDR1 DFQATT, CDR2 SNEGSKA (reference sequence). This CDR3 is CSARNQDTQYF. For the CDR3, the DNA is TGCAGTGCTAGAAACCAGGATACGCAGTATTTT.

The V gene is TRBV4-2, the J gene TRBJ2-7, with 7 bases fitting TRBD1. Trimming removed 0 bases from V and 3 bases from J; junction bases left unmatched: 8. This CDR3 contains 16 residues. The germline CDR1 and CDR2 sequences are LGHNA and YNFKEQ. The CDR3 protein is CASSQDQGDLDYEQYF. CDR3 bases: TGTGCCAGCAGCCAAGATCAGGGGGACCTTGACTACGAGCAGTACTTC.

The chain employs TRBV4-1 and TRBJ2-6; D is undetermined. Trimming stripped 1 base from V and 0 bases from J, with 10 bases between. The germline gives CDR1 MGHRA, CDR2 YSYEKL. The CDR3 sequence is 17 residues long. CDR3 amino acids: CASSQVLARSGANVLTF. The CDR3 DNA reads TGCGCCAGCAGCCAAGTCTTAGCCCGCTCTGGGGCCAACGTCCTGACTTTC.

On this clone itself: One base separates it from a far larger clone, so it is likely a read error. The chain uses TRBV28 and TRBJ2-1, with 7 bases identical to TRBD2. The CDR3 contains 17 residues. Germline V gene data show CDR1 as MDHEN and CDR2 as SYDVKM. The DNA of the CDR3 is TGTGCCAGCAGTTTCCCCTCCAAGACTAGCATCTACAATGAGCAGCTCTTC. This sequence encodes CASSFPSKTSIYNEQLF.

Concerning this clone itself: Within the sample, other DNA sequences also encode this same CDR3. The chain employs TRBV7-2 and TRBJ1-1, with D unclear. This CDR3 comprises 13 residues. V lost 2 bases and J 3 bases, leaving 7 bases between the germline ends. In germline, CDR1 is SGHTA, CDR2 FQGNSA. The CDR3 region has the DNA TGTGCCAGCAGCTTAAGTGGGTACACTGAAGCTTTCTTT. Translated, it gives CASSLSGYTEAFF.

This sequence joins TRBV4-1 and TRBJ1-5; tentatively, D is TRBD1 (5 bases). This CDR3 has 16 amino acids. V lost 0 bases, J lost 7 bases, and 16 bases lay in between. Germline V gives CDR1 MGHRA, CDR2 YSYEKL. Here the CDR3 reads CASSQEARAIRQPQHF. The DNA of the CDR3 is TGCGCCAGCAGCCAAGAAGCCAGGGCCATCAGACAGCCCCAGCATTTT.

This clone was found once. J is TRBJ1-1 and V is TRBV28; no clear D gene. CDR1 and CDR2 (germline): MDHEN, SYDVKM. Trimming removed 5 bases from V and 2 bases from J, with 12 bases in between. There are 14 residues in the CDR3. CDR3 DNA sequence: TGTGCCAGCAGTCGTATGCGGAAAAACACTGAAGCTTTCTTT. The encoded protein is CASSRMRKNTEAFF.

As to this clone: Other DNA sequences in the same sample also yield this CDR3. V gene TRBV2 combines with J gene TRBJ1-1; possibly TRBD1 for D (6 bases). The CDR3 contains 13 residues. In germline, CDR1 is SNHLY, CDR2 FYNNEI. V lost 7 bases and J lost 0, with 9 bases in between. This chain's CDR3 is CASKGQMNTEAFF. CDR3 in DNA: TGTGCCAGCAAGGGACAAATGAACACTGAAGCTTTCTTT.

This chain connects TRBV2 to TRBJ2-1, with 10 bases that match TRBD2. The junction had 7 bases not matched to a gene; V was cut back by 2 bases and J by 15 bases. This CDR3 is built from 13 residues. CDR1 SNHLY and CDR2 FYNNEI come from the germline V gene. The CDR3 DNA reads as TGTGCCAGCAGTGAAAGGCTAGCGGGAGTCCTGTTCTTC. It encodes CASSERLAGVLFF.

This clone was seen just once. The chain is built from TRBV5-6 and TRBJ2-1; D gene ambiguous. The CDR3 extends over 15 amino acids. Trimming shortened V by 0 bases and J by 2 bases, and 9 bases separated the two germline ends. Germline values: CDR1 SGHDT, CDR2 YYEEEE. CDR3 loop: CASSLEFRPYNEQFF. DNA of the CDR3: TGTGCCAGCAGCTTGGAATTTCGTCCCTACAATGAGCAGTTCTTC.

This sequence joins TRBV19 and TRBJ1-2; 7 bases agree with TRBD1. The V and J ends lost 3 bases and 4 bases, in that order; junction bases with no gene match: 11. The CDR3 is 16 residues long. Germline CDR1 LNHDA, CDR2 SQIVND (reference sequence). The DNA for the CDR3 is TGTGCCAGTAGTATCTTTGGACAGGACCCTATCTATGGCTACACCTTC. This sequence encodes CASSIFGQDPIYGYTF. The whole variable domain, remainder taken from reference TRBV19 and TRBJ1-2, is DGGITQSPKYLFRKEGQNVTLSCEQNLNHDAMYWYRQDPGQGLRLIYYSQIVNDFQKGDIAEGYSVSREKKESFPLTVTSAQKNPTAFYLCASSIFGQDPIYGYTFGSGTRLTVV.

CDR3 nucleotides: TGTGCCCCCGTAATAGCCCCGGGAGATGAGCAGTTCTTC. It specifies CAPVIAPGDEQFF. The rearrangement links TRBV10-3 to TRBJ2-1; a weak D match, TRBD2 (6 bases). CDR1 is ENHRY, CDR2 SYGVKD, per germline. The V end lost 11 bases, the J end lost 8 bases, and 19 bases lay between the germline ends. The CDR3 is made up of 13 amino acids.

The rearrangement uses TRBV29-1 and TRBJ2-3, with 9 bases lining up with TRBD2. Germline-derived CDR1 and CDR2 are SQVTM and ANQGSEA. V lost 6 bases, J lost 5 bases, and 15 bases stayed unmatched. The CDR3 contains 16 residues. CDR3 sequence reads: CSVVRTSANVRDTQYF. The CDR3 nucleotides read TGCAGCGTAGTCAGGACTAGCGCGAATGTTAGAGATACGCAGTATTTT.

The CDR3 DNA follows: TGTGCCAACCAGGGAATGGGCGGCTACACCTTC. This codes for CANQGMGGYTF. The V call is TRBV28, the J call TRBJ1-2; tentative D call: TRBD1 (5 bases). V shed 10 bases and J shed 8 bases, with 14 bases lying between them. This CDR3 spans 11 amino acids. Germline V gene sequence: CDR1 MDHEN, CDR2 SYDVKM.

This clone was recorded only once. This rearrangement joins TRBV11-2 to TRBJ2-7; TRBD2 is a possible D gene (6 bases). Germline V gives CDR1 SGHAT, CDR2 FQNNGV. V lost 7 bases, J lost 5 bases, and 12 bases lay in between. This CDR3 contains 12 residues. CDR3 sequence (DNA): TGTGCCAGCACATTAACGGGGGACGAGCAGTACTTC. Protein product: CASTLTGDEQYF.